The rows below give T cell receptor beta chains drawn from one sample of a study of low-dose radiotherapy and immunotherapy resistance in tumors. TCRdb re-called the reads through MiXCR, storing one row per CDR3 protein. The sample records under 95,000 distinct CDR3 sequences, less than 20% being singletons. Sequenced material: PBMCs, taken after low-dose radiotherapy plus immunotherapy. These receptors were taken from a male donor with prostate cancer. Each CDR3 is given with its conserved first and last residue. A D gene is named only where the DNA matches it firmly. Size is stated for part of the rows, as once, few or many counts, or as a class when the clone is expanded.

clone size	V gene	J gene	D gene	CDR3 DNA	CDR3 protein
many	TRBV7-8	TRBJ2-2	TRBD1	TGTGCCAGCAGCTCCCGACAGGGGGCCACCGGGGAGCTGTTTTTT	CASSSRQGATGELFF
many	TRBV6-2/TRBV6-3	TRBJ2-7	.	TGTGCCAGCAGCGATCGAGTGACCGGCGCCTACGAGCAGTACTTC	CASSDRVTGAYEQYF
.	TRBV3-1	TRBJ2-1	.	TGTGCCAGCAGCCATCCCGGACGAGCGGAGTCCCCTTTCAATGAGCAGTTCTTC	CASSHPGRAESPFNEQFF
many	TRBV6-5	TRBJ2-6	TRBD1	TGTGCCAGCGGGACAGGGGGCTCTGGGGCCAACGTCCTGACTTTC	CASGTGGSGANVLTF
.	TRBV4-3	TRBJ2-1	.	.	CASTNQTSMYLCATGGLYEQFF
many	TRBV5-1	TRBJ2-7	.	TGCGCCAGCAGCTTGGACAGGGCCTACGAGCAGTACTTC	CASSLDRAYEQYF
.	TRBV4-2	TRBJ2-1	.	TGTGCCAGCAGCCAAGATAAAGAAGGAGGAAGAAATGAGCAGTTCTTC	CASSQDKEGGRNEQFF
many	TRBV10-3	TRBJ1-5	.	TGTGCCATCAGTCAACCGGGGTTTAGGCAGCCCCAGCATTTT	CAISQPGFRQPQHF
many	TRBV28	TRBJ2-2	.	TGTGCCAGCAGAGCCCCCCGGGACACCGGGGAGCTGTTTTTT	CASRAPRDTGELFF
many	TRBV14	TRBJ1-5	.	TGTGCCAGCAGCCAGGGGGGCAGCAATCAGCCCCAGCATTTT	CASSQGGSNQPQHF
many	TRBV29-1	TRBJ2-4	TRBD1	TGCAGCGTAAGGACAGGGGGCACAGCTTTGAAAAACATTCAGTACTTC	CSVRTGGTALKNIQYF
many	TRBV7-6	TRBJ2-5	TRBD1	TGTGCCAGCAGCCCGGGACAGGGGCAAGAGACCCAGTACTTC	CASSPGQGQETQYF
many	TRBV12-3/TRBV12-4	TRBJ1-6	.	TGTGCCAGCAGGTCACCTAACCCAAATTCACCCCTCCACTTT	CASRSPNPNSPLHF
.	TRBV28	TRBJ1-2	.	TGTGCCAGCAGTTTGTTTGGGACTAACTATGGCTACACCTTC	CASSLFGTNYGYTF
many	TRBV4-2	TRBJ2-7	.	TGTGCCAGCAGCCAAGCTGGCAGGACCGACGAGCAGTACTTC	CASSQAGRTDEQYF
many	TRBV20-1	TRBJ2-7	TRBD2	TGCAGTGCTAGAAACAGTAGGGCGGGAGTAATTTACGAGCAGTACTTC	CSARNSRAGVIYEQYF
many	TRBV19	TRBJ1-5	.	TGTGCCAGTAGTCCAAAGGATAAAGGGAACAATCAGCCCCAGCATTTT	CASSPKDKGNNQPQHF
many	TRBV10-3	TRBJ1-3	.	TGTGCCATCAGGGTACAGGGAGCTGGAAACACCATATATTTT	CAIRVQGAGNTIYF
many	TRBV6-5	TRBJ2-7	TRBD1	TGTGCCAGCAGTCAGTCCGGGACAGCCTCCTACGAGCAGTACTTC	CASSQSGTASYEQYF
many	TRBV12-3/TRBV12-4	TRBJ1-2	TRBD1	TGTGCCAGCAGTTTATCAGGGGGCCGGTCCTATGGCTACACCTTC	CASSLSGGRSYGYTF
many	TRBV24-1	TRBJ2-7	.	TGTGCCACCAGTGATCAGGGTTACGAGCAGTACTTC	CATSDQGYEQYF
.	TRBV7-2	TRBJ2-1	.	TGTGCCAGCAGCTTAGCGGTTTGGGGTGAGCAGTTCTTC	CASSLAVWGEQFF
few	TRBV5-1	TRBJ2-1	.	TGCGCCAGCAGCTTGGCCGGCAGGGAGAAGGGAGAGCAGTTCTTC	CASSLAGREKGEQFF
many	TRBV12-3/TRBV12-4	TRBJ2-5	TRBD1	TGTGCCAGCTTGAAGGACAGGGGGGTCGGTGTGACCCAGTACTTC	CASLKDRGVGVTQYF